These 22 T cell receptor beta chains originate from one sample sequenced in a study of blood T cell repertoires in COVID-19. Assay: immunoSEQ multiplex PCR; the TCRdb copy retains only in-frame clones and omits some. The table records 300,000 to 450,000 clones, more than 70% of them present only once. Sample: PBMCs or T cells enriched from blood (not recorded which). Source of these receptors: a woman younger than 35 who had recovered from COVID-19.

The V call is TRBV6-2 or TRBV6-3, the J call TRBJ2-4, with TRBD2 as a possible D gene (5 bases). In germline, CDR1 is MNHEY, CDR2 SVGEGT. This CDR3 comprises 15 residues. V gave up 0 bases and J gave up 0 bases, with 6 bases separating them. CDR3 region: CASSYSGIAKNIQYF. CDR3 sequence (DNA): TGTGCCAGCAGTTACTCCGGGATAGCCAAAAACATTCAGTACTTC.

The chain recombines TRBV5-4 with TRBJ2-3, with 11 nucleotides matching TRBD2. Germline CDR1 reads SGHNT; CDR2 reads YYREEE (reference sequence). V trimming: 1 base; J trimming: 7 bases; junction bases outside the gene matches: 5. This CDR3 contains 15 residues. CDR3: CASSLPSGGRNTQYF. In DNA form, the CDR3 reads TGTGCCAGCAGCTTGCCTAGCGGGGGGCGAAATACGCAGTATTTT.

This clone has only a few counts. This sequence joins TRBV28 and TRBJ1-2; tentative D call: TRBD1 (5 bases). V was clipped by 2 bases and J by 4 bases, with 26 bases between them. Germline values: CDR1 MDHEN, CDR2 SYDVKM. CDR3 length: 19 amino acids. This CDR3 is CASSLHSGAGSGGSYGYTF. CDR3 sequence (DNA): TGTGCCAGCAGTTTACATAGCGGGGCCGGTTCCGGGGGAAGCTATGGCTACACCTTC.

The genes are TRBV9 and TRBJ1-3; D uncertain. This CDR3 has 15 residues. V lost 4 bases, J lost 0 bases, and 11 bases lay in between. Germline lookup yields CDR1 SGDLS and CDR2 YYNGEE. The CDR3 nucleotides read TGTGCCAGCAGCCTCGACGGCGGCTCTGGAAACACCATATATTTT. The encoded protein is CASSLDGGSGNTIYF.

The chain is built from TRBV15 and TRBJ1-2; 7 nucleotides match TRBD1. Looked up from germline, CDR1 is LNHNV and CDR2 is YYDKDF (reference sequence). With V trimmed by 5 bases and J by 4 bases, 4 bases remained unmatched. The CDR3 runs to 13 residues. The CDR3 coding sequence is TGTGCCACCAGCTTGCGGGACAGCTATGGCTACACCTTC. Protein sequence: CATSLRDSYGYTF.

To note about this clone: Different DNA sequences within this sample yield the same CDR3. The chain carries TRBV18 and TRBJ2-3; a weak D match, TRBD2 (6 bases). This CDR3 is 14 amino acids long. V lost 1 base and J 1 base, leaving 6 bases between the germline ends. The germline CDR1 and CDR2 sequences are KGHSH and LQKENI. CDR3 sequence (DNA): TGTGCCAGCTCACCACGGGGGGGCACAGATACGCAGTATTTT. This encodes CASSPRGGTDTQYF.

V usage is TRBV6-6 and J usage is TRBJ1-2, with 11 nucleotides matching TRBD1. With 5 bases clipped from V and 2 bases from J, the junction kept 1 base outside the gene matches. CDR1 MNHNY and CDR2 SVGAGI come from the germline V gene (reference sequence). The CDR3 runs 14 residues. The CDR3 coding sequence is TGTGCCAGCAGTCGGACAGGGGGCAACTATGGCTACACCTTC. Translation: CASSRTGGNYGYTF.

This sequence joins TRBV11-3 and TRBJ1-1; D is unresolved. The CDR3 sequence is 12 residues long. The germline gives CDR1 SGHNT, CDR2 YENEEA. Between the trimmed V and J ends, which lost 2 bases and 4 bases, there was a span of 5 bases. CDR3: CASSLRSTEAFF. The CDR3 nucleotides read TGTGCCAGCAGCTTAAGGAGCACTGAAGCTTTCTTT.

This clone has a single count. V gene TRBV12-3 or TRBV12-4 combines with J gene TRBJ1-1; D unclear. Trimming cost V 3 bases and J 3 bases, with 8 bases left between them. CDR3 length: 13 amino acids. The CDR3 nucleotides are TGTGCCAGCAGTTTTTCGGTGGACACTGAAGCTTTCTTT. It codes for CASSFSVDTEAFF.

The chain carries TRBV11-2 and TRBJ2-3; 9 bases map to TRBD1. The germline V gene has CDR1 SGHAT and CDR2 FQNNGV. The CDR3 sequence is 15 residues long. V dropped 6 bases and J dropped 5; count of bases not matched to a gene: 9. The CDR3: CASRPPGQGKDTQYF. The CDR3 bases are TGTGCCAGCAGGCCGCCGGGACAGGGAAAAGATACGCAGTATTTT.

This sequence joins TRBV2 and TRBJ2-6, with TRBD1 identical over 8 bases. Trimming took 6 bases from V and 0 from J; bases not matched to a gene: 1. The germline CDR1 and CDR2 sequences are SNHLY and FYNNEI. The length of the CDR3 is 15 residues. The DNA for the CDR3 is TGTGCCAGCAGGGACAGGGCCTCTGGGGCCAACGTCCTGACTTTC. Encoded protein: CASRDRASGANVLTF.

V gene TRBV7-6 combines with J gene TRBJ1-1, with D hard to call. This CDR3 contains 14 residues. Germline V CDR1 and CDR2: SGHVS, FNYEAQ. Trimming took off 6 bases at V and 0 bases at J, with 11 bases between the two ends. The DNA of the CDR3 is TGTGCCAGCAGGCCCGGTGGTCTGAACACTGAAGCTTTCTTT. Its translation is CASRPGGLNTEAFF.

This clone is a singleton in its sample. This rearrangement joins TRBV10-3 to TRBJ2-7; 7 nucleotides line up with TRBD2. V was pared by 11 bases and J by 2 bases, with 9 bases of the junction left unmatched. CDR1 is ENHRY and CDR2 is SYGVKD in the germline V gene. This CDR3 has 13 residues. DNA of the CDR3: TGTGCCTCATGGGGGGGTGGGACCTACGAGCAGTACTTC. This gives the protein CASWGGGTYEQYF.

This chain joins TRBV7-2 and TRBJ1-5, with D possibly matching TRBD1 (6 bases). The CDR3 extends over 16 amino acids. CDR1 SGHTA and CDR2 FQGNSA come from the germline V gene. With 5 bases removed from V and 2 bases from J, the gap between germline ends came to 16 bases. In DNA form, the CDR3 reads TGTGCCAGCAGCCTCCCAGGGGACTATGGCAATCAGCCCCAGCATTTT. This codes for CASSLPGDYGNQPQHF.

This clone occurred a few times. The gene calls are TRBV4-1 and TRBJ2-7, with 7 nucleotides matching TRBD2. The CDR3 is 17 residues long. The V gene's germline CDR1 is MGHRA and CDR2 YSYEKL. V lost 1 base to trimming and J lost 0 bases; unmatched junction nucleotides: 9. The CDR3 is CASSQVGWGGSSYEQYF. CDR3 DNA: TGCGCCAGCAGCCAAGTCGGCTGGGGGGGAAGCTCCTACGAGCAGTACTTC.

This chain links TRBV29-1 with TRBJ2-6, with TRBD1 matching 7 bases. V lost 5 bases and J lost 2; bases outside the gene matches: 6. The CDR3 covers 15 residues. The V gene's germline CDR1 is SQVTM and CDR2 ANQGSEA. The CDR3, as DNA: TGCAGCGTTCCTAACAGGGGAGCTGGGGCCAACGTCCTGACTTTC. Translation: CSVPNRGAGANVLTF.

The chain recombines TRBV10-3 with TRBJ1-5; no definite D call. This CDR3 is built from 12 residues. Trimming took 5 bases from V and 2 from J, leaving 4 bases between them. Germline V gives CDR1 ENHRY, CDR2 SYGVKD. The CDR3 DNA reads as TGTGCCATCAGTCCGGGCAATCAGCCCCAGCATTTT. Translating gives CAISPGNQPQHF.

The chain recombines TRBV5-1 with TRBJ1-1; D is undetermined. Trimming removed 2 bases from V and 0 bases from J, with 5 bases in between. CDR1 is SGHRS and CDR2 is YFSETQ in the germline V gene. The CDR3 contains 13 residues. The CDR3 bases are TGCGCCAGCAGCTTTGAGATGAACACTGAAGCTTTCTTT. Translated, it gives CASSFEMNTEAFF.

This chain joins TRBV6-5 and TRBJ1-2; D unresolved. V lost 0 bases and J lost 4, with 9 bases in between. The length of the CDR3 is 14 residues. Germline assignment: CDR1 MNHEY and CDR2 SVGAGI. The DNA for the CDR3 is TGTGCCAGCAGTTACTCGCGCCAAGTCTATGGCTACACCTTC. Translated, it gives CASSYSRQVYGYTF.

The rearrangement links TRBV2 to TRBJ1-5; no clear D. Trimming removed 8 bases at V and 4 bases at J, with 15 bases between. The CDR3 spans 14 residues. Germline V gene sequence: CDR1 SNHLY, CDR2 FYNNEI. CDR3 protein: CASAGSVRNQPQHF. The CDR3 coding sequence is TGTGCCAGCGCGGGGTCTGTTAGGAATCAGCCCCAGCATTTT.

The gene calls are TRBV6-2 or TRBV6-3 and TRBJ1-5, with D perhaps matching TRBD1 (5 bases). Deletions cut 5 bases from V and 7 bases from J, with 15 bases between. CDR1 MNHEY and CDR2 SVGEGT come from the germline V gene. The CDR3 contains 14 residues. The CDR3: CASSLAGRVQPQHF. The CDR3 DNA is TGTGCCAGCAGTCTGGCGGGGCGGGTGCAGCCCCAGCATTTT.

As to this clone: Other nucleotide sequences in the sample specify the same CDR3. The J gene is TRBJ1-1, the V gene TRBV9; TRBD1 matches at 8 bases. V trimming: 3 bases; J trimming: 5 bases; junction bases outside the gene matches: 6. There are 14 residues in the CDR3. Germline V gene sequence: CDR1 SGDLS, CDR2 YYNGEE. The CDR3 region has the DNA TGTGCCAGCAGCGGTCTCACAGGGGGGACTGAAGCTTTCTTT. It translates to CASSGLTGGTEAFF. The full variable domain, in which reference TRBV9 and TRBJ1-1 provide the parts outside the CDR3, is DSGVTQTPKHLITATGQRVTLRCSPRSGDLSVYWYQQSLDQGLQFLIQYYNGEERAKGNILERFSAQQFPDLHSELNLSSLELGDSALYFCASSGLTGGTEAFFGQGTRLTVV.